This T cell receptor beta chain was identified in a study of cytomegalovirus exposure and HLA in healthy donors. Study summary: Early on, a data release was issued that held 80 million to 90 million unique TCRs from HLA-typed donors.

Broader study findings: Donors belonging to an Asian-associated ancestry cluster reportedly showed fewer N-insertions in productive TCRs than the approximately 680-donor mean, according to what a later analysis found. With high specificity and sensitivity, the classifier reportedly diagnosed cytomegalovirus status. A few of the chains that were CMV-associated were confirmed in vitro to be specific for CMV antigens.

The PCR ran on 60 Vbeta and 13 Jbeta primers. Clones were read by immunoSEQ multiplex PCR, and TCRdb kept only the in-frame ones, dropping some. This table has some 140,000 clones, over 60% appearing once. The CDR3 runs 15 residues. Germline CDR1 reads MNHNS; CDR2 reads SASEGT. The V and J ends lost 1 base and 7 bases, in that order; junction bases with no gene match: 7. This clone came up a few times. Its antigen is still unknown. Sequenced material: PBMCs. The chain uses TRBV6-1 and TRBJ1-5; 7 positions match TRBD1. This TCR came from a woman in her sixties in good health and CMV-seronegative. CDR3 nucleotide sequence: TGTGCCAGCAGTGAAGACCCGACAGGGTCGCAGCCCCAGCATTTT. Translation gives CASSEDPTGSQPQHF.